This T cell receptor beta chain derives from a study of T cells in tumors and immune-related adverse events. Some clones are missing from TCRdb's copy, which holds only in-frame ones; the method was immunoSEQ multiplex PCR. The repertoire holds fewer than 25,000 clones, with about 90% as singletons. V was trimmed by 6 bases and J by 1 base, leaving 15 bases between them. The CDR3 extends over 15 amino acids. The germline V gene has CDR1 LNHDA and CDR2 SQIVND (reference sequence). The sequence was collected from a female donor with metastatic renal cell carcinoma. This sample comprised lymph node tissue, obtained from a patient treated with anti-PD-1 therapy. The chain has TRBV19 and TRBJ1-1; the D is unclear. The CDR3 coding sequence is TGTGCCAGTAGGATTGCGTCTAGTAAGAACACTGAAGCTTTCTTT. Protein: CASRIASSKNTEAFF. The whole variable domain, remainder taken from reference TRBV19 and TRBJ1-1, is DGGITQSPKYLFRKEGQNVTLSCEQNLNHDAMYWYRQDPGQGLRLIYYSQIVNDFQKGDIAEGYSVSREKKESFPLTVTSAQKNPTAFYLCASRIASSKNTEAFFGQGTRLTVV.